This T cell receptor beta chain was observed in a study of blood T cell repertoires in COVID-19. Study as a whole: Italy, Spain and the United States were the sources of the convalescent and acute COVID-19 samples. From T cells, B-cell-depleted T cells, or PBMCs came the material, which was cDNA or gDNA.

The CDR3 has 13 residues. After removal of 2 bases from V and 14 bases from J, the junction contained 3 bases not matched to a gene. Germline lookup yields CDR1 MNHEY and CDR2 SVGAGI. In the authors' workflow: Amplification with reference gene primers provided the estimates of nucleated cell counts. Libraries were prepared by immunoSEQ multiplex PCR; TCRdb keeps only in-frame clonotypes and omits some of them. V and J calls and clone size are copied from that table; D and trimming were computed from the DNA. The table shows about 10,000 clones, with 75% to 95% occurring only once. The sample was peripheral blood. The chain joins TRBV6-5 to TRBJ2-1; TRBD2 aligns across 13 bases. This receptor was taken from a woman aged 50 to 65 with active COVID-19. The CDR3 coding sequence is TGTGCCAGCAGTTACGGGACTAGCGGGATAGAGTTCTTC. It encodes CASSYGTSGIEFF.